This TCR beta chain was sequenced in a study of blood T cell repertoires in COVID-19. Germline V gives CDR1 LNHDA, CDR2 SQIVND (reference sequence). V gave up 5 bases and J gave up 5 bases; unmatched junction bases: 12. CDR3 length: 18 amino acids. The method was immunoSEQ multiplex PCR; TCRdb's version includes in-frame clones alone and lacks a portion of them. The table has about 200,000 clones, roughly 88% seen once; the top ten hold 15% to 20%. The genes are TRBV19 and TRBJ2-3, with 14 bases lining up with TRBD2. The receptor's source is a man aged 50-59 years with COVID-19, enrolled during active disease. The sequenced sample consisted of peripheral blood. CDR3 DNA: TGTGCCAGTAGTCAATGGACTAGCGGGGGGTACCAGGGAGATACGCAGTATTTT. This encodes CASSQWTSGGYQGDTQYF.